The 15 T cell receptor beta chains given below trace back to one sample, sequenced in a study of cytomegalovirus exposure and HLA in healthy donors. The primer mix had 60 Vbeta and 13 Jbeta primers. TCRdb keeps only in-frame clones here, not all; method: immunoSEQ multiplex PCR. The table lists about 98,000 clones, about 80% of them singletons. Specimen: PBMCs. The receptors were sampled from a man aged 18-30 years in good health and CMV-seropositive.

This sequence joins TRBV30 and TRBJ1-4, with 8 bases lining up with TRBD1. CDR3 length: 12 amino acids. After removal of 6 bases from V and 8 bases from J, the junction contained 5 bases not matched to a gene. CDR1 GTSNPN and CDR2 SVGIG come from the germline V gene (reference sequence). CDR3 region: CACLRQGEKLFF. For the CDR3, the DNA is TGTGCCTGTCTGCGACAGGGGGAAAAACTGTTTTTT.

The rearrangement links TRBV9 to TRBJ2-3; D call uncertain. Trimming left V 4 bases short and J 6 bases short, with 12 bases between. CDR1 is SGDLS and CDR2 is YYNGEE in the germline V gene. The CDR3 consists of 13 residues. The CDR3 DNA reads TGTGCCAGCAGCCCTCCGGCCGGGGATACGCAGTATTTT. It translates to CASSPPAGDTQYF.

The rearrangement joins TRBV19 to TRBJ2-3, with 9 bases lining up with TRBD2. The CDR3 covers 16 residues. The germline CDR1 and CDR2 sequences are LNHDA and SQIVND (reference sequence). The ends lost 7 bases at V and 0 bases at J; junction bases unmatched: 8. The CDR3 DNA sequence: TGTGCCAGTAAACAGCGGGGGGTTGGTAGCACAGATACGCAGTATTTT. As protein: CASKQRGVGSTDTQYF.

This rearrangement joins TRBV14 to TRBJ2-6; D may be TRBD2 (5 bases). The CDR3 contains 17 residues. The germline CDR1 and CDR2 sequences are SGHDN and FVKESK. V was trimmed by 4 bases and J by 1 base, leaving 14 bases between them. CDR3 sequence: CASSRAGLLSGANVLTF. The CDR3 DNA reads TGTGCCAGCAGCCGAGCAGGACTCCTTTCTGGGGCCAACGTCCTGACTTTC.

This clone occurred a few times. The chain combines TRBV30 with TRBJ2-7; 7 bases line up with TRBD2. This CDR3 spans 14 amino acids. The germline V gene encodes CDR1 GTSNPN and CDR2 SVGIG (reference sequence). V was pared by 2 bases and J by 2 bases, with 6 bases of the junction left unmatched. CDR3 in amino acids: CAWSWSSGPYEQYF. The CDR3 nucleotides are TGTGCCTGGAGTTGGTCTAGCGGACCCTACGAGCAGTACTTC.

In this sample, this clone turned up once. The chain couples TRBV6-1 to TRBJ2-5; 7 positions agree with TRBD1. The DNA matches TRBJ2-7 better at its end, which makes the J call doubtful. Germline CDR1 MNHNS, CDR2 SASEGT. The CDR3 sequence is 13 residues long. CDR3 coding DNA: TGTGCCAGCAGGACAGGGCAGCTCTACGAGCAGTACTTC. Encoded protein: CASRTGQLYEQYF.

A word on this clone: One junction end disagrees with the germline gene, perhaps due to a read error. Additional DNA sequences in this sample encode the identical CDR3. The gene calls are TRBV4-1 and TRBJ2-1; D is unclear. Germline V CDR1 and CDR2: MGHRA, YSYEKL. This CDR3 region has 16 residues. The CDR3 DNA sequence: TGTGCCAGCAGCCAAGTTGACATGGTCTCCTACAATGAGCAGTTCTTC. Translation: CASSQVDMVSYNEQFF.

V usage is TRBV19 and J usage is TRBJ1-5; tentatively, D is TRBD1 (5 bases). In germline, CDR1 is LNHDA, CDR2 SQIVND (reference sequence). V lost 4 bases and J 5 bases, leaving 15 bases between the germline ends. This CDR3 is built from 15 residues. The CDR3 region is CASSSLNGGYQPQHF. CDR3 nucleotide sequence: TGTGCCAGTAGTAGTCTAAATGGGGGGTATCAGCCCCAGCATTTT.

This clone was seen only a few times. The chain recombines TRBV4-1 with TRBJ1-5; D unresolved. CDR1 and CDR2 (germline): MGHRA, YSYEKL. V was shortened by 1 base and J by 0 bases, with 7 bases between the two germline ends. The CDR3 loop spans 15 amino acids. CDR3 sequence: CASSQAGYSNQPQHF. The CDR3, as DNA: TGCGCCAGCAGCCAAGCGGGTTATAGCAATCAGCCCCAGCATTTT.

The chain links TRBV5-4 to TRBJ2-5; 10 nucleotides agree with TRBD1. There are 15 residues in the CDR3. Germline V gives CDR1 SGHNT, CDR2 YYREEE (reference sequence). V was clipped by 5 bases and J by 7 bases; unmatched bases: 11. The CDR3, as DNA: TGTGCCAGCAGTTCCCCCGGGACAGGGGATGGGACCCAGTACTTC. Residues: CASSSPGTGDGTQYF.

This chain joins TRBV19 and TRBJ1-2; 7 bases line up with TRBD1. The germline V gene encodes CDR1 LNHDA and CDR2 SQIVND (reference sequence). The CDR3 contains 15 residues. V lost 5 bases to trimming and J lost 2 bases; unmatched junction nucleotides: 8. The CDR3 sequence: CASSQRDRPNYGYTF. The CDR3 DNA is TGTGCCAGTAGTCAACGGGACAGACCAAACTATGGCTACACCTTC.

J is TRBJ2-3 and V is TRBV28, with TRBD1 matching over 9 bases. This CDR3 region has 14 residues. Germline CDR1 reads MDHEN; CDR2 reads SYDVKM. V was pared by 8 bases and J by 1 base, with 4 bases of the junction left unmatched. The DNA for the CDR3 is TGTGCCAGCCTTCGGGACAGGGGCACAGATACGCAGTATTTT. Translated: CASLRDRGTDTQYF.

There are a few counts of this clone. The chain joins TRBV28 to TRBJ1-5; D perhaps matches TRBD1 (5 bases). The CDR3 is 16 residues long. V gave up 7 bases and J gave up 2 bases, with 18 bases separating them. Germline assignment: CDR1 MDHEN and CDR2 SYDVKM. The CDR3 coding sequence is TGTGCCAGCACCCCCGTTTGGGGGGGAGGCAATCAGCCCCAGCATTTT. Translating it yields CASTPVWGGGNQPQHF.

V and J are TRBV29-1 and TRBJ2-1; 16 nucleotides align to TRBD2. CDR1 and CDR2 (germline): SQVTM, ANQGSEA. The CDR3 sequence is 18 residues long. With 3 bases clipped from V and 2 bases from J, the junction kept 7 bases outside the gene matches. The CDR3 loop reads CSVEGLAGGLGTYNEQFF. CDR3 sequence (DNA): TGCAGCGTTGAGGGACTAGCGGGGGGGCTAGGCACCTACAATGAGCAGTTCTTC.

The V and J genes are TRBV5-1 and TRBJ2-7; 8 bases align to TRBD1. CDR1 and CDR2 (germline): SGHRS, YFSETQ. V dropped 5 bases and J dropped 6; count of bases not matched to a gene: 7. CDR3 length: 13 residues. The CDR3 loop reads CASSSQGDGEQYF. In nucleotides, the CDR3 is TGCGCCAGCAGTTCACAGGGGGACGGCGAGCAGTACTTC.